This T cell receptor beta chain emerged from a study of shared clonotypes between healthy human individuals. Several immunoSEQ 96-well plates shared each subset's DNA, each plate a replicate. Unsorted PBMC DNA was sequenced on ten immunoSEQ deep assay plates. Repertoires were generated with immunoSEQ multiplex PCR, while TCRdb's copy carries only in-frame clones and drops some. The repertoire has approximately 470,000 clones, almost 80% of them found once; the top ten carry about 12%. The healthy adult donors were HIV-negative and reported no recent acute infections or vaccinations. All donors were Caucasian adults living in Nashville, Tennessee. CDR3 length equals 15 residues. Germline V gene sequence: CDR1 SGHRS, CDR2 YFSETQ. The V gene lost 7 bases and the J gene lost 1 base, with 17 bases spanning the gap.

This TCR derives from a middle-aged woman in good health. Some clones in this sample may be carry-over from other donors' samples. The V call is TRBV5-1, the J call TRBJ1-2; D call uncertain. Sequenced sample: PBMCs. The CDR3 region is CASGPEGNRNYGYTF. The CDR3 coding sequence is TGCGCCAGCGGCCCGGAAGGAAACCGTAACTATGGCTACACCTTC.